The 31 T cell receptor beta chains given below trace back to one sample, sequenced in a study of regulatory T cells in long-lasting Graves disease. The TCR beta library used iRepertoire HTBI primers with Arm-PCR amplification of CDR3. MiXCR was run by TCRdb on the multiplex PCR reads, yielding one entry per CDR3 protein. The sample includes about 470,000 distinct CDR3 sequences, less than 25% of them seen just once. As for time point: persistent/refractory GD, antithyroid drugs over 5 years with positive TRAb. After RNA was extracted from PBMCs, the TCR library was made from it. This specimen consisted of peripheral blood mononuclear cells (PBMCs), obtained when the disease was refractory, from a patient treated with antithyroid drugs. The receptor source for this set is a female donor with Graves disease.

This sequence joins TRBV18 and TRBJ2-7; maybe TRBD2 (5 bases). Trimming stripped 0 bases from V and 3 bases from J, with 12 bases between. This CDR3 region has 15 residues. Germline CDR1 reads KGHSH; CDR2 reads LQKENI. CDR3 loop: CASSPPAGSFYEQYF. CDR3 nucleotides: TGTGCCAGCTCACCACCTGCGGGTTCTTTCTACGAGCAGTACTTC.

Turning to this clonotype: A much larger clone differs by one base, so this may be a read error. Here the CDR3 DNA reads TGTGCTAGTGGCCCCTCGGGGTTGGGCTACACCTTC. Its protein is CASGPSGLGYTF. The V call is TRBV12-5, the J call TRBJ1-2; D ambiguous. The CDR3 runs to 12 residues. V gave up 6 bases and J gave up 8 bases, with 13 bases separating them. The germline gives CDR1 LGHNT, CDR2 FRNRAP.

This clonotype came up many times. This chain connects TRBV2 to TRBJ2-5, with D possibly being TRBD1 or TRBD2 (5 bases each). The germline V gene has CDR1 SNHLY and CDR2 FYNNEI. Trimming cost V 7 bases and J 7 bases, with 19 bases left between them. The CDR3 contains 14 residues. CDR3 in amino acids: CASTRGLGDGTQYF. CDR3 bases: TGTGCCAGCACCCGAGGGCTGGGGGACGGGACCCAGTACTTC.

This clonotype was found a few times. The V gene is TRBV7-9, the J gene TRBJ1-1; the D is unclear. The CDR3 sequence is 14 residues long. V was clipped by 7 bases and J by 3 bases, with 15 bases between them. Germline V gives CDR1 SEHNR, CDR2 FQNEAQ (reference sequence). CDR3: CASNGETWDTEAFF. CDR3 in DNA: TGTGCCAGCAACGGAGAAACGTGGGACACTGAAGCTTTCTTT.

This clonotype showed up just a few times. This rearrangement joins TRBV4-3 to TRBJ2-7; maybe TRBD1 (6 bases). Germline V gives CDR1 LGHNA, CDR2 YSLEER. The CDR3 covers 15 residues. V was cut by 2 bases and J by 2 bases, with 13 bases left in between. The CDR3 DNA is TGCGCCAGCAGCCAAACCGGGACAACAACCTACGAGCAGTACTTC. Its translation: CASSQTGTTTYEQYF.

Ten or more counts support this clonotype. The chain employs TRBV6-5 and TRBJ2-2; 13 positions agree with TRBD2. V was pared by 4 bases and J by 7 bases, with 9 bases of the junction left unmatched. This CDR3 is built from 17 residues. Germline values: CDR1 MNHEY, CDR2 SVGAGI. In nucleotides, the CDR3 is TGTGCCAGCAGTTTAGATGGACTAGCGGGAGTAATCGGGGAGCTGTTTTTT. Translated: CASSLDGLAGVIGELFF.

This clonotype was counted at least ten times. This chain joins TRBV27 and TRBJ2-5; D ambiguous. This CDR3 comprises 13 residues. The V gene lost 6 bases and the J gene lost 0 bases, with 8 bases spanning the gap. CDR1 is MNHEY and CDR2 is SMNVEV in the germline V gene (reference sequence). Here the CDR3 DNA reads TGTGCCAGCAGGAACATGTACCAAGAGACCCAGTACTTC. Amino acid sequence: CASRNMYQETQYF.

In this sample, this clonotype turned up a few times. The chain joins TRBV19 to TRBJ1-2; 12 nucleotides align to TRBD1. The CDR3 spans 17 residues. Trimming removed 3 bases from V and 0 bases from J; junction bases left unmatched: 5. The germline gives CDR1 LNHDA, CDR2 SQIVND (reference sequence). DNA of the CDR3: TGTGCCAGTAGTATTGGGACAGGGGGCAGAGCTAACTATGGCTACACCTTC. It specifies CASSIGTGGRANYGYTF.

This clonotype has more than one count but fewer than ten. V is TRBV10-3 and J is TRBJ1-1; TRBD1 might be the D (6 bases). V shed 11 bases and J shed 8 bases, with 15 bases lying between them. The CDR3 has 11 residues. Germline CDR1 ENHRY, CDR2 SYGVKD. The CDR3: CASNGGDEAFF. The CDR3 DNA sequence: TGTGCCTCAAATGGGGGCGACGAAGCTTTCTTT.

The DNA of the CDR3 is TGCAGTGCTAGGGGTCCCAACCGGTACTTC. This gives the protein CSARGPNRYF. This sequence joins TRBV20-1 and TRBJ2-5; no firm D call. Germline V gene data show CDR1 as DFQATT and CDR2 as SNEGSKA (reference sequence). With 3 bases removed from V and 13 bases from J, the gap between germline ends came to 12 bases. The CDR3 covers 10 residues.

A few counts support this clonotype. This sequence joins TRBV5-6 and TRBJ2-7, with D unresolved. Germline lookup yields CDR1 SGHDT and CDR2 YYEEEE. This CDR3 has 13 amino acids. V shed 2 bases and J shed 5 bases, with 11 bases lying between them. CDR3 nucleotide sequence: TGTGCCAGCAGCTTCATACGGGCCAACGAGCAGTACTTC. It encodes CASSFIRANEQYF.

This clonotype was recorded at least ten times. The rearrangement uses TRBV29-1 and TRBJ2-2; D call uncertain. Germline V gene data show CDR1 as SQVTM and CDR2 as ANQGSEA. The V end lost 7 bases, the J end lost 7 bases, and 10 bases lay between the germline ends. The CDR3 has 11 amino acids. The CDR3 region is CSAPLVGELFF. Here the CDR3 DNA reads TGCAGCGCCCCACTGGTCGGGGAGCTGTTTTTT.

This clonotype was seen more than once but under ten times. This chain's CDR3 is CASSQASGYYNEQFF. The DNA of the CDR3 is TGTGCCAGCTCACAGGCTAGCGGGTACTACAATGAGCAGTTCTTC. The V and J genes are TRBV11-2 and TRBJ2-1, with TRBD2 matching 8 bases. With 8 bases clipped from V and 3 bases from J, the junction kept 9 bases outside the gene matches. This CDR3 is built from 15 residues. CDR1 is SGHAT and CDR2 is FQNNGV in the germline V gene.

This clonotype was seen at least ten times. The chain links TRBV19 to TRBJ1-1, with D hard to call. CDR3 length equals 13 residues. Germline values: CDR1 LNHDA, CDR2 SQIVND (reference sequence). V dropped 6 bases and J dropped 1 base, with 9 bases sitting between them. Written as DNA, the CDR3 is TGTGCCAGTAGGAGGACGGAGAACACTGAAGCTTTCTTT. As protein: CASRRTENTEAFF.

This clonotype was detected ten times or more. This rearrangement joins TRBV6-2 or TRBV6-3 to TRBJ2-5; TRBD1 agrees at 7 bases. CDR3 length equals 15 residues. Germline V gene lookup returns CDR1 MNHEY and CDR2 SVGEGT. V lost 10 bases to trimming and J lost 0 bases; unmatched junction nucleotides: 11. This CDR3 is CATAVEGAYQETQYF. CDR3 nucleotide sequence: TGTGCCACCGCGGTTGAGGGGGCCTACCAAGAGACCCAGTACTTC.

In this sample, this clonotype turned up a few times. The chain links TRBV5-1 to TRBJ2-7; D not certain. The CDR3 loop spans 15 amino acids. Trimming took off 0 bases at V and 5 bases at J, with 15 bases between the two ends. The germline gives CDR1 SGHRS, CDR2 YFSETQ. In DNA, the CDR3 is TGCGCCAGCAGCTTGGGAGACATGGAAAGGCACGAGCAGTACTTC. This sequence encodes CASSLGDMERHEQYF. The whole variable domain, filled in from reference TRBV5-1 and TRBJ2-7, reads KAGVTQTPRYLIKTRGQQVTLSCSPISGHRSVSWYQQTPGQGLQFLFEYFSETQRNKGNFPGRFSGRQFSNSRSEMNVSTLELGDSALYLCASSLGDMERHEQYFGPGTRLTVT.

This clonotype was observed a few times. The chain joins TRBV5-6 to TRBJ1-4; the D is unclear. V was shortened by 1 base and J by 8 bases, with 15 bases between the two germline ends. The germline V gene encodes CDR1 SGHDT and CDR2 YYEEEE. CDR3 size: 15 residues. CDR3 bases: TGTGCCAGCAGCTTGTTGGGGTCCGGAAAAGAAAAACTGTTTTTT. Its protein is CASSLLGSGKEKLFF. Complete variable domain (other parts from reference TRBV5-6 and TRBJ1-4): DAGVTQSPTHLIKTRGQQVTLRCSPKSGHDTVSWYQQALGQGPQFIFQYYEEEERQRGNFPDRFSGHQFPNYSSELNVNALLLGDSALYLCASSLLGSGKEKLFFGSGTQLSVL.

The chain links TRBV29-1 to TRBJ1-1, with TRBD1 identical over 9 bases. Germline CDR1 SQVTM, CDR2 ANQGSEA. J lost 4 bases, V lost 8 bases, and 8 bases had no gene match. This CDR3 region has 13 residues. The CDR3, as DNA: TGCAGCTTTACCGGGACAGGGAGCACTGAAGCTTTCTTT. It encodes CSFTGTGSTEAFF. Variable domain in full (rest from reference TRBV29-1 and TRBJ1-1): SAVISQKPSRDICQRGTSLTIQCQVDSQVTMMFWYRQQPGQSLTLIATANQGSEATYESGFVIDKFPISRPNLTFSTLTVSNMSPEDSSIYLCSFTGTGSTEAFFGQGTRLTVV.

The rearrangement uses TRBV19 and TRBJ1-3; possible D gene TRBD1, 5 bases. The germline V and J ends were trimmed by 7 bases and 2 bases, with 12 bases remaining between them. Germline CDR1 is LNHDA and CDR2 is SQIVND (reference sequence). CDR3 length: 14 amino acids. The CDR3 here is CASTNRGPGNTIYF. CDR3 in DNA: TGTGCCAGTACCAACCGGGGACCTGGAAACACCATATATTTT.

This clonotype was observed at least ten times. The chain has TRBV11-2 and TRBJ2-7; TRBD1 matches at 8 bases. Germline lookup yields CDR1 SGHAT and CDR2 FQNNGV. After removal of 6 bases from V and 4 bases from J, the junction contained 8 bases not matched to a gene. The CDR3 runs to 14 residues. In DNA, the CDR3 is TGTGCCAGCAGTCAAGACAGGGGCTTTTACGAGCAGTACTTC. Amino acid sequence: CASSQDRGFYEQYF.

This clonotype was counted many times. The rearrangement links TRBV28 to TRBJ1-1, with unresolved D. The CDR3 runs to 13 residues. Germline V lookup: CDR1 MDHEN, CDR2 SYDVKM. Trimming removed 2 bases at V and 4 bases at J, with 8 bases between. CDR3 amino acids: CASSLVGVTEAFF. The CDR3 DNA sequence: TGTGCCAGCAGTTTAGTGGGTGTCACTGAAGCTTTCTTT.

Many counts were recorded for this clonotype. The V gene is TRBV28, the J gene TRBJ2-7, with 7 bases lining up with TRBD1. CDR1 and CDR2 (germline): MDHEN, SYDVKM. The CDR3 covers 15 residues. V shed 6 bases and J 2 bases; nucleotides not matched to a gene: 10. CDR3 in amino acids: CASRNWDRLAYEQYF. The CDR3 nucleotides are TGTGCCAGCAGGAACTGGGACAGATTAGCCTACGAGCAGTACTTC.

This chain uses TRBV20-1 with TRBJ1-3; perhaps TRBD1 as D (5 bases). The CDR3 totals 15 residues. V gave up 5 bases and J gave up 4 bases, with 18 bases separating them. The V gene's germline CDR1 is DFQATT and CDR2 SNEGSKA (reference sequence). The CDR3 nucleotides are TGCAGTGCTCGATCCGGTGCGGGACCGGGAAACACCATATATTTT. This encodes CSARSGAGPGNTIYF.

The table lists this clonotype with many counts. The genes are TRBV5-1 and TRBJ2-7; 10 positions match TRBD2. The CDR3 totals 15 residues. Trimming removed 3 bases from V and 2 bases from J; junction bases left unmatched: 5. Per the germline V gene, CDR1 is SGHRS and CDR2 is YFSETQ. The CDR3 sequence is CASSWRTSGAYEQYF. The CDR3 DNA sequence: TGCGCCAGCAGCTGGAGGACTAGCGGAGCCTACGAGCAGTACTTC.

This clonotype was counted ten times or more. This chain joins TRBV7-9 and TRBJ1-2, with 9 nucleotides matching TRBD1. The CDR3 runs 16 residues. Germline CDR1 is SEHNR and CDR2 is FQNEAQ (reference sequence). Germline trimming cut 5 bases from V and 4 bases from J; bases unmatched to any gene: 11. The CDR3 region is CASSHPDRGGTYGYTF. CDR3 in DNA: TGTGCCAGCAGCCATCCGGACAGGGGCGGTACCTATGGCTACACCTTC.

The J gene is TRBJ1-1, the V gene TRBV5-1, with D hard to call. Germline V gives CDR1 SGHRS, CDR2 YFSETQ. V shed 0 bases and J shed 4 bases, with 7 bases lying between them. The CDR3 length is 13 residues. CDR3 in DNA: TGCGCCAGCAGCTTGGCCTACCTCACTGAAGCTTTCTTT. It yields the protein CASSLAYLTEAFF.

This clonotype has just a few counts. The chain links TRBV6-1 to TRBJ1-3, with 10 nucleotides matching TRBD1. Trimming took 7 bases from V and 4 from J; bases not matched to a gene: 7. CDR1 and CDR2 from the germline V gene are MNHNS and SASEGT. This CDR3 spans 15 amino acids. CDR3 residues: CASNRQGASGNTIYF. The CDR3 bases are TGTGCCAGCAACCGACAGGGGGCGAGCGGAAACACCATATATTTT.

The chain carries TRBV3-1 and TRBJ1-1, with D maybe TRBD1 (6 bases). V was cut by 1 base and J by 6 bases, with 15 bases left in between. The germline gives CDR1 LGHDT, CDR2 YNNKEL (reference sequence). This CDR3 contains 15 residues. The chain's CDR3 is CASSQVGGAGAEAFF. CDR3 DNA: TGTGCCAGCAGCCAAGTTGGGGGGGCGGGCGCTGAAGCTTTCTTT.

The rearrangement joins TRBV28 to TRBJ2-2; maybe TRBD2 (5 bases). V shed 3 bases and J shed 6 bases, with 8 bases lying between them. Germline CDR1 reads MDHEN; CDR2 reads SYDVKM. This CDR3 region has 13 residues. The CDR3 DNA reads TGTGCCAGCAGTTTTAGAGGGTCCGGGGAGCTGTTTTTT. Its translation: CASSFRGSGELFF.

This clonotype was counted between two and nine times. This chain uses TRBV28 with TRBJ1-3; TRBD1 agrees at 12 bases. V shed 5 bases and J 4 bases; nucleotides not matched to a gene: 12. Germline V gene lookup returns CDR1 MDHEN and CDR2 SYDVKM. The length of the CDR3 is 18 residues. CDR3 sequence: CASSAPGTGGAWGNTIYF. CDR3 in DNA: TGTGCCAGCAGTGCGCCCGGGACAGGGGGCGCGTGGGGAAACACCATATATTTT.

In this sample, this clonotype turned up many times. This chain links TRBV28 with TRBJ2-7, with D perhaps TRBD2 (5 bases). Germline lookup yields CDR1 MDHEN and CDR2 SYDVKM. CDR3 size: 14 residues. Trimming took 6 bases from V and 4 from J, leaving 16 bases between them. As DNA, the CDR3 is TGTGCCAGCAGGAGATGGGGATCGGGGTACGAGCAGTACTTC. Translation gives CASRRWGSGYEQYF. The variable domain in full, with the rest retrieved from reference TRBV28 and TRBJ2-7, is DVKVTQSSRYLVKRTGEKVFLECVQDMDHENMFWYRQDPGLGLRLIYFSYDVKMKEKGDIPEGYSVSREKKERFSLILESASTNQTSMYLCASRRWGSGYEQYFGPGTRLTVT.